This T cell receptor (beta chain) was documented in a study of cytomegalovirus exposure and HLA in healthy donors (dated by TCRdb to the late 2010s). Background for the entire study: An earlier analysis of approximately 550 of the donors reported 250 to 300 Gb of sequence data and roughly 110 million unique TCR beta sequences from 190 million or so T cells. An early release that covered several hundred HLA-typed donors contained approximately 320 gigabases of sequencing data and tens of millions of unique TCR sequences. Among the roughly 390 genotyped donors, around 81% belonged to the genetic ancestry cluster associated with self-reported Caucasian donors. The study aimed to test whether cataloging public T cell receptors could reveal signatures of past pathogen exposure. The study used immunosequencing to profile the T cell repertoires of approximately 690 subjects and linked those repertoires to cytomegalovirus serostatus. Besides the first cohort of about 730 subjects, a separate validation cohort made up of roughly 120 different subjects was used. To predict cytomegalovirus infection status, the study brought together high-throughput TCR immunosequencing, statistical association of individual TCRs with disease status, and machine learning. A later analysis re-examined previously published TCR beta repertoires from more than 650 donors and added high-resolution HLA genotyping to investigate patterns of TCR occurrence. Rather than using new phenotypic data, the later analysis identified candidate immune exposures from TCR beta sequences and from how often those sequences occurred across donors. An earlier analysis of several hundred of the donors applied high-throughput TCR beta sequencing to assess whether each TCR beta V gene segment acted as functional or pseudogenic. Alongside the repertoire data, information on donor age, sex, ethnicity and CMV serostatus was compiled. A later genetic analysis took genome-wide SNP genotypes for about 60% of the roughly 670 donors and used that subset as a discovery cohort. All discovery cohort repertoires had been generated using a single sequencing platform. Both class I and class II loci were covered by HLA typing, at four-digit resolution. The number of donors typed differed by locus, with about 629-640 for A, B, C, DRB1 and DQB1, around 520 for DQA1, about 610 for DPA1, and 400 to 490 for DPB1. Roughly 5 DR-DQ haplotypes were handled as single units for association and clustering, since linkage in the cohort was strong. Among about 400 genotyped donors of the cohort, an average of roughly 230,000 unique TCR beta nucleotide sequences was sequenced per donor, of which about 20% were non-productive. What the authors observed across the whole study: It was suggested by the authors that the approach could potentially be generalized to other disease states and immunological phenotypes. A later analysis found that most CMV-associated TCR beta chains appeared HLA-restricted, with HLA associations seemingly driven largely by CMV exposure. A further reported finding was that TCR beta sequences accurately predicted the HLA-A and HLA-B alleles for most subjects in the first cohort. Specific HLA alleles were associated with roughly 17,000 TCR beta sequences at a false discovery rate of 0.05 in a later analysis. The cohort was sequenced for TCR beta chains only, and without alpha or paired-chain data the features that could be detected were limited. Correlated functional status among segregating V segments might be attributable to linkage disequilibrium, but an unknown experimental factor could not be ruled out. Because counts were too low, some 16 rarely observed V segments, including chromosome 9 orphons, were excluded from the earlier analysis of 587 of the donors. Immune exposure information for the cohort was limited to CMV serostatus. In a later analysis, the rate of TCR association differed among HLA loci, with DRB1 alleles having the most associated TCRs and HLA-C alleles having the fewest. The classifier was reported to diagnose cytomegalovirus status with high specificity and sensitivity in both the original cohort and the validation cohort. Roughly uniform sequencing depth across donors was assumed in presence/absence analyses, although this assumption may not hold. In a later analysis, several top co-occurrence clusters were reported to appear linked to parvovirus B19, influenza, CMV and Epstein-Barr virus. Because the 87-base-pair reads could not distinguish some IMGT-functional V segments, including TRBV6-2 and TRBV6-3, those segments were excluded. When HLA alleles, especially DR and DQ, strongly co-occurred, TCR associations were difficult to assign to individual alleles. Because HLA typing was missing for some donors at each locus, association tests included only the typed subset. A cluster of highly shared sequence variants was judged likely to be a technical artifact of the sequencing pipeline. Most TCR sequences were observed very rarely across donors, whereas some public TCRs were present in many individuals. An association between a missense DCLRE1C variant and V-gene and J-gene trimming of TCR beta chains was found in a later genetic analysis and replicated in an independent cohort. In vitro tests confirmed that a few of the cytomegalovirus-associated TCR beta chains recognize cytomegalovirus antigens. A total of fewer than 200 TCR beta chains were listed by the study as associated with cytomegalovirus. A later analysis found that HLA-associated TCR beta chains were more clonally expanded and had lower generation probabilities than equally common non-associated chains. Compared with the approximately 720-donor mean, donors in an Asian-associated ancestry cluster had fewer N-insertions in productive TCRs, according to a later genetic analysis. In an earlier analysis of roughly 560 of the donors, most TCR beta V segments were observed in productive rearrangements about 87% or about 30% of the time, broadly matching IMGT annotations.

This clone was detected ten times or more. It has no known antigen specificity. Base qualities are not provided; no much larger clone lies one nucleotide away. Trimmed from V: 7 bases; trimmed from J: 8 bases; junction bases lacking a gene match: 8. CDR1 is given as SQVTM and CDR2 as ANQGSEA, both from the germline V gene. Inclusive of the bounding cysteine and phenylalanine, the CDR3 is 11 residues long. The DNA shown is the 33-base CDR3, in frame from base 1. The method was the immunoSEQ multiplex PCR assay. A mixture of 60 forward primers for TCR Vbeta segments and 13 reverse primers for TCR Jbeta segments was used in the multiplex PCR. The CDR3 region of rearranged TCR beta genes was amplified from genomic DNA by a multiplex PCR assay. Amplified TCR beta libraries were sequenced as 87-base-pair reads on the Illumina HiSeq System. From the authors' description of their analysis: A later analysis tallied about 77 million unique TCR beta chains across the 700 or so repertoires, and about 10 million of those chains were shared by two or more donors. A nearest-neighbor algorithm error-corrected the raw reads and collapsed the reads into unique sequences, merging closely related sequences to remove PCR and sequencing errors. Alignment of CDR3 sequences to IMGT reference sequences was used to assign V, D and J gene segments. For a sequence to be retained, at least a six-nucleotide match to both a V gene segment and a J gene segment was required. A rearrangement was called productive if the CDR3 had no stop codons and remained in frame with V and J, and every other rearrangement was called non-productive. CDR3 was defined by IMGT convention, running from the second conserved V-encoded cysteine to the conserved J-encoded phenylalanine. Sequences without an unambiguous match to a single V gene segment were excluded from the earlier analysis of a few hundred of the donors. An earlier analysis of a few hundred of the donors classified V segments as functional when productive rearrangements were above 56.7% and as segregating when the standard deviation between donors was above 5%. A statistical classification framework was built for diagnosing cytomegalovirus status from the catalog of TCR beta chain sequences. A later analysis assigned V and J genes by comparing TCR nucleotide sequences with IMGT/GENE-DB human TR gene sequences. The TCRdist pipeline was used in a later analysis to assign CDR3 sequences and most-parsimonious VDJ recombination scenarios. A later analysis defined each TCR beta chain by its CDR3 amino acid sequence plus V-gene family, and excluded reads lacking a unique V-gene family. As a way to deal with suspected cross-contamination and a sequencing artifact, a later analysis dropped roughly 600 nucleotide sequences that were highly shared and had low generation probability. In a later analysis, a clonal expansion index was calculated for each public chain from normalized within-repertoire ranks of inferred template counts. Generation probabilities in a later analysis came from a VDJ recombination model fitted to out-of-frame rearrangements, and those results were checked against IGoR. Hypergeometric tests were used in a later analysis to score TCR-TCR, TCR-HLA and TCR-CMV co-occurrence, with a repertoire-size bias correction applied to the TCR pairs. A later analysis estimated false discovery rates by permuting HLA or CMV assignments 20 times. In a later analysis, co-occurring TCRs were grouped using DBSCAN, and TCRdist sequence similarity was added for clustering within HLA-allele-positive subsets. Repertoires with fewer than 30,000 or more than 120,000 public chains, plus five repertoires with anomalous nucleotide sharing, were excluded from co-occurrence clustering. Imported from immuneACCESS, the table was reduced by TCRdb to in-frame sequences with V and J called. These copies leave out some clones; in studies compared against another copy, an unresolved V gene accounts for under half, and the cause of the remainder is not known. V, J and clone size derive from that table, while D and trimming were established from the DNA sequence. This sample comprises about 93,000 clones, about two thirds of them detected only once. The ten most abundant clones make up under 6% of the sample.

The cohort comprised fewer than 750 healthy bone marrow donors. Cohort members were all nominally healthy when sampled, although unrecorded immune exposures were likely present. The donor was CMV seropositive and was included in the group of 289 seropositive cohort members. A peripheral blood sample was collected from each donor, and TCR beta sequencing was performed on peripheral blood mononuclear cells. Genomic DNA extraction from the blood cell samples was performed with the Qiagen DNeasy Blood Extraction Kit. The rearrangement joined TRBV29-1 to TRBJ2-7, and TRBD1 matches 7 of the central bases. The sample was PBMCs. The origin of this receptor is a boy between 10 and 17 years old in good health and CMV-seropositive. In nucleotide form, the sequence is TGCAGCGCCGGGACAGATAAGAAGCAGTACTTC. Translated, this gives CSAGTDKKQYF.